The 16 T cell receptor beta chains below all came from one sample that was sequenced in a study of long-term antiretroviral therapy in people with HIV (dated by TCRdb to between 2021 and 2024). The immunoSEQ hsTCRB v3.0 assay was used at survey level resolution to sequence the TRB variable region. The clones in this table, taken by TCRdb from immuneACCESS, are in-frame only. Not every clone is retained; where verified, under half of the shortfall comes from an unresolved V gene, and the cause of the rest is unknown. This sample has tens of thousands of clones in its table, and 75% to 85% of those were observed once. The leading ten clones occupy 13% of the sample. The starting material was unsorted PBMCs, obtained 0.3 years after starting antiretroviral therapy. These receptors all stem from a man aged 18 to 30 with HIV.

The CDR3 nucleotides are TGTGCCAGCTCCCGAGCACGGAGCTCCTACAATGAGCAGTTCTTC. Protein product: CASSRARSSYNEQFF. This chain uses TRBV18 with TRBJ2-1; D gene uncertain. The length of the CDR3 is 15 residues. The V and J ends lost 6 bases and 0 bases respectively, with 12 bases between them. The V gene's germline CDR1 is KGHSH and CDR2 LQKENI.

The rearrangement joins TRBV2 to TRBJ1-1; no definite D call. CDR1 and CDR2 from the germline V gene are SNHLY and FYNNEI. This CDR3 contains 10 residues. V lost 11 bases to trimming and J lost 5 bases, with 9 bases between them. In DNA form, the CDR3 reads TGTGCCCGGGCTAAGACTGAAGCTTTCTTT. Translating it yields CARAKTEAFF.

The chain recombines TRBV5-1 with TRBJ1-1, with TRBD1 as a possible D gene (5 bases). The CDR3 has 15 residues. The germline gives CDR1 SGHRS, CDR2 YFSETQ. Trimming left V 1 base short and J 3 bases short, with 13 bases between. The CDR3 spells CASSLLAGKDTEAFF. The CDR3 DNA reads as TGCGCCAGCAGCTTGTTAGCAGGGAAGGACACTGAAGCTTTCTTT.

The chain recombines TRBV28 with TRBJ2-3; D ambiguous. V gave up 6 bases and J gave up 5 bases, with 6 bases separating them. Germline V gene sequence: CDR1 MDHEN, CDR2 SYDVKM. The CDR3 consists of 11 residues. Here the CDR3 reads CASSQLDTQYF. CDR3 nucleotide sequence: TGTGCCAGCAGCCAGCTAGATACGCAGTATTTT.

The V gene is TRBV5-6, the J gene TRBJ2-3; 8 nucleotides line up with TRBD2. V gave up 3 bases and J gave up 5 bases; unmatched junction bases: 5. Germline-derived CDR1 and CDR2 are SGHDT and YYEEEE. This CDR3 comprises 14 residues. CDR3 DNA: TGTGCCAGCAGCTGGGGACTAGGGGGAGATACGCAGTATTTT. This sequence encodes CASSWGLGGDTQYF.

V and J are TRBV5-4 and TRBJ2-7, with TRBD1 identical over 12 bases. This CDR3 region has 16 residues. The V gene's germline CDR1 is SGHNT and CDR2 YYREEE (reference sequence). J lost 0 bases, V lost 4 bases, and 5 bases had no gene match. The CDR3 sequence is CASSPGQGANSYEQYF. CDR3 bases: TGTGCCAGCAGCCCGGGACAGGGGGCGAACTCCTACGAGCAGTACTTC.

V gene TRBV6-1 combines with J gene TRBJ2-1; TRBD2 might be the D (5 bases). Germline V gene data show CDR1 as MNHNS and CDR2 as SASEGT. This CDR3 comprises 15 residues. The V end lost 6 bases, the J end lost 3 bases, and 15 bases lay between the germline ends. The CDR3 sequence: CASRSDLAYYNEQFF. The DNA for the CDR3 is TGTGCCAGCAGATCGGACTTGGCCTACTACAATGAGCAGTTCTTC.

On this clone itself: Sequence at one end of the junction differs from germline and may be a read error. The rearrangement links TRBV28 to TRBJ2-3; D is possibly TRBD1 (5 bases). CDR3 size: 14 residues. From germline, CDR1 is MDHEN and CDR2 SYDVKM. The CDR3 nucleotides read TGTGCCAGCGGTTTGGGGCTGCGCCTTCATACGCAGTATTTT. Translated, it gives CASGLGLRLHTQYF.

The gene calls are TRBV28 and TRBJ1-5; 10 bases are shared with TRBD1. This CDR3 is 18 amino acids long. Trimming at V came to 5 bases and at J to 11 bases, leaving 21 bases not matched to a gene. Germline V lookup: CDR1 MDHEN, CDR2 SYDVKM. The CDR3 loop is CASSPGTGVYEVRGAQHF. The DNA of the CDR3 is TGTGCCAGCAGTCCCGGGACAGGGGTTTATGAAGTGCGGGGGGCCCAGCATTTT.

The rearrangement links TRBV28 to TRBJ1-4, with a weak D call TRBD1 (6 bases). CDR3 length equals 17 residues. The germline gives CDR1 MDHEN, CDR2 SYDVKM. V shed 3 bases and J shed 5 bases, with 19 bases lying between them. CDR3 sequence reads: CASSFWFAQGRNEKLFF. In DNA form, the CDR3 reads TGTGCCAGCAGTTTCTGGTTTGCGCAGGGGAGAAATGAAAAACTGTTTTTT.

The CDR3 loop reads CASSQLLAGGRPYEQYF. As DNA, the CDR3 is TGCGCCAGCAGCCAATTACTAGCGGGGGGGAGGCCCTACGAGCAGTACTTC. The V and J genes are TRBV4-1 and TRBJ2-7, with 13 bases identical to TRBD2. Trimming at V came to 2 bases and at J to 2 bases, leaving 6 bases not matched to a gene. Germline CDR1 and CDR2: MGHRA and YSYEKL. The length of the CDR3 is 17 residues.

The CDR3, as DNA: TGTGCCAGCACTCCTAGCACCGGGGAGCTGTTTTTT. Translated: CASTPSTGELFF. The rearrangement joins TRBV7-9 to TRBJ2-2; unclear D gene. In germline, CDR1 is SEHNR, CDR2 FQNEAQ (reference sequence). The V and J ends lost 7 bases and 4 bases respectively, with 7 bases between them. This CDR3 is 12 amino acids long.

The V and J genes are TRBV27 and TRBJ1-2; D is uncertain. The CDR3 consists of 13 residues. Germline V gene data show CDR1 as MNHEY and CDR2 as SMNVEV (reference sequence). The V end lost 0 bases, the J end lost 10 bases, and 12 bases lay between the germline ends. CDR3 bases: TGTGCCAGCAGTTTATCAGTCTCCCGGGACTACACCTTC. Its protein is CASSLSVSRDYTF.

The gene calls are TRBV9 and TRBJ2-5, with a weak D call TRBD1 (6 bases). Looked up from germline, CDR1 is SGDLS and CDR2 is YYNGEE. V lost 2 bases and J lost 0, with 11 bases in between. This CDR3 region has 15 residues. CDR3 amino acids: CASSVGQSYQETQYF. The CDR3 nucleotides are TGTGCCAGCAGCGTCGGACAGTCGTACCAAGAGACCCAGTACTTC.

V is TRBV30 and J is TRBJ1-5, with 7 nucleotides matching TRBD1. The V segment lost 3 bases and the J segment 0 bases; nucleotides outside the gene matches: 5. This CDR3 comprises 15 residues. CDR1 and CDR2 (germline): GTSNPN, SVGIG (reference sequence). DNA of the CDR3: TGTGCCTGGAGCCGGGACAGTTATAGCAATCAGCCCCAGCATTTT. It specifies CAWSRDSYSNQPQHF.

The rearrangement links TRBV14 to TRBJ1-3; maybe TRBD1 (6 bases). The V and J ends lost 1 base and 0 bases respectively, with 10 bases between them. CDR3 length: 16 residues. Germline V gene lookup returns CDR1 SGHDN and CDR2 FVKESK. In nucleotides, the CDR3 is TGTGCCAGCAGCCAAGGGGGGGCCAGCTCTGGAAACACCATATATTTT. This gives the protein CASSQGGASSGNTIYF.